This record concerns one T cell receptor (beta chain) sequence. The antigen is undetermined. Sequencing relied on a cDNA template that was reverse transcribed from extracted RNA. Libraries were prepared by immunoSEQ multiplex PCR; TCRdb keeps only in-frame clonotypes and omits some of them. This sample yields fewer than 200,000 clones, of which 58% are seen a single time; approximately 16% belongs to the top ten. The treatment denotes: oral pan-JAK inhibitor, 5-10 mg twice daily. The researchers isolated CD4+ and CD8+ T cells from PBMCs by sorting. This sample is drawn from a study of CD8+ T cells in alopecia areata. Study overall: Oral tofacitinib, 5 to 10 mg twice daily, was given in an open-label trial.

Broader study findings: Scalp sequencing captures resident alphabeta T cells of normal skin too.

The specimen comprised CD4+ T cells sorted from blood, sampled at approximately week 60, from a patient treated with tofacitinib. The sequence was obtained from a human donor with alopecia areata.

CDR3 protein: CASSEGVRGYEQYF. The CDR3 region has the DNA TGTGCCAGCAGTGAAGGGGTGAGGGGCTACGAGCAGTACTTC. This sequence joins TRBV2 and TRBJ2-7; TRBD1 or TRBD2 may be the D gene (5 bases each). The ends were cut back, 1 base at V and 3 bases at J, with 10 bases in the middle. The CDR3 covers 14 residues. CDR1 is SNHLY and CDR2 is FYNNEI in the germline V gene. The variable domain in full, completed from reference TRBV2 and TRBJ2-7, reads EPEVTQTPSHQVTQMGQEVILRCVPISNHLYFYWYRQILGQKVEFLVSFYNNEISEKSEIFDDQFSVERPDGSNFTLKIRSTKLEDSAMYFCASSEGVRGYEQYFGPGTRLTVT.